This TCR beta chain was profiled in a study of blood T cell repertoires in COVID-19. Study overall: Researchers got acute and convalescent COVID-19 samples from the United States, Italy and Spain.

CDR3 size: 16 residues. Trimming removed 5 bases from V and 0 bases from J; junction bases left unmatched: 8. The V gene's germline CDR1 is MNHEY and CDR2 SVGEGT. The table came from immunoSEQ multiplex PCR; TCRdb's copy has only in-frame clones and leaves some out. The sample contains about 54,000 clones, 90% of which appear only once. The rearrangement links TRBV6-2 or TRBV6-3 to TRBJ1-1; 8 nucleotides match TRBD1. This receptor was obtained from a woman aged 40-49 years with active COVID-19. The material sequenced was peripheral blood. CDR3 protein: CASSADADRVNTEAFF. CDR3 bases: TGTGCCAGCAGTGCCGACGCGGACAGGGTGAACACTGAAGCTTTCTTT.